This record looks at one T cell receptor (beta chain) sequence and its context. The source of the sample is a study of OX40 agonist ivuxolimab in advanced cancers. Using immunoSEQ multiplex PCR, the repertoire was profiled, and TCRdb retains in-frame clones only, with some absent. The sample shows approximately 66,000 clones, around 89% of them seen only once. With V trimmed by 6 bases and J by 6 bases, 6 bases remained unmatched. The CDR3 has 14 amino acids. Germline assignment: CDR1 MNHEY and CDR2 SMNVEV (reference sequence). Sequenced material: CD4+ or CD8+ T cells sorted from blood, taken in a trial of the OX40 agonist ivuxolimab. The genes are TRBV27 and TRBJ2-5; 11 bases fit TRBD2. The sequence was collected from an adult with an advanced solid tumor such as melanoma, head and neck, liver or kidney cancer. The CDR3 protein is CASRSGTSGQTQYF. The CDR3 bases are TGTGCCAGCAGATCGGGGACTAGCGGCCAGACCCAGTACTTC.